The 9 T cell receptor beta chains below were found in one sample sequenced in a study of blood T cell repertoires in COVID-19. The protocol was immunoSEQ multiplex PCR, while the TCRdb copy is restricted to in-frame clones and leaves out a portion. The profile shows some 190,000 clones, roughly 76% of them singletons. The sample consisted of peripheral blood. These receptors all come from a woman aged 40 to 49 with COVID-19, enrolled during active disease.

This chain links TRBV3-1 (or the pseudogene TRBV3-2) with TRBJ2-5; 12 bases are shared with TRBD2. Germline CDR1 LGHDT, CDR2 YNNKEL (reference sequence). This CDR3 has 18 residues. Trimming took 11 bases from V and 5 from J; bases not matched to a gene: 21. The CDR3 spells CAAPDLAGGPGLRETQYF. DNA of the CDR3: TGTGCCGCCCCCGACCTAGCGGGGGGGCCGGGGTTGAGGGAGACCCAGTACTTC.

DNA for the CDR3: TGCGCCAGCAGCCAAGTTTGGGGACTAGAAAACATTCAGTACTTC. This sequence encodes CASSQVWGLENIQYF. This chain connects TRBV4-1 to TRBJ2-4, with 8 bases matching TRBD2. The CDR3 contains 15 residues. Germline V gene data show CDR1 as MGHRA and CDR2 as YSYEKL. With 1 base clipped from V and 5 bases from J, the junction kept 4 bases outside the gene matches.

The V call is TRBV7-9, the J call TRBJ2-1; weak D call: TRBD2 (5 bases). Trimming removed 1 base from V and 11 bases from J, with 6 bases in between. Per germline, CDR1 SEHNR and CDR2 FQNEAQ (reference sequence). This CDR3 spans 11 amino acids. CDR3 loop: CASSLGTQQFF. The CDR3 bases are TGTGCCAGCAGCTTAGGGACTCAGCAGTTCTTC.

The chain joins TRBV30 to TRBJ1-5; tentatively, D is TRBD1 (5 bases). Germline V gene data show CDR1 as GTSNPN and CDR2 as SVGIG (reference sequence). V was pared by 1 base and J by 6 bases, with 10 bases between. This CDR3 has 13 residues. CDR3 in amino acids: CAWSGQPGQPQHF. CDR3 DNA sequence: TGTGCCTGGAGTGGACAGCCCGGTCAGCCCCAGCATTTT.

The CDR3 sequence is CASSLRSVGELFF. The CDR3 DNA reads as TGTGCCAGCAGCCTGAGAAGCGTGGGGGAGCTGTTTTTT. The chain recombines TRBV9 with TRBJ2-2, with unresolved D. Trimming removed 4 bases from V and 8 bases from J, with 12 bases in between. The CDR3 consists of 13 residues. Germline-derived CDR1 and CDR2 are SGDLS and YYNGEE. The entire variable domain, with the rest obtained from reference TRBV9 and TRBJ2-2, is as follows: DSGVTQTPKHLITATGQRVTLRCSPRSGDLSVYWYQQSLDQGLQFLIQYYNGEERAKGNILERFSAQQFPDLHSELNLSSLELGDSALYFCASSLRSVGELFFGEGSRLTVL.

This chain connects TRBV2 to TRBJ2-1; D is uncertain. The CDR3 runs 12 residues. From germline, CDR1 is SNHLY and CDR2 FYNNEI. Trimming left V 8 bases short and J 0 bases short, with 5 bases between. The CDR3 nucleotides are TGTGCCAGCGCGAGCTCCTACAATGAGCAGTTCTTC. Protein: CASASSYNEQFF.

This chain joins TRBV2 and TRBJ2-5; D is unresolved. Germline CDR1 reads SNHLY; CDR2 reads FYNNEI. V shed 7 bases and J shed 5 bases, with 8 bases lying between them. The CDR3 totals 11 residues. CDR3 coding DNA: TGTGCCAGCATAATATCGGAGACCCAGTACTTC. The encoded protein is CASIISETQYF.

This chain connects TRBV2 to TRBJ1-5; D is unclear. This CDR3 contains 14 residues. CDR1 and CDR2 (germline): SNHLY, FYNNEI. The germline V and J ends were trimmed by 8 bases and 1 base, with 12 bases remaining between them. The DNA of the CDR3 is TGTGCCAGCCGCCCTCAGGCCAGCAATCAGCCCCAGCATTTT. Protein sequence: CASRPQASNQPQHF.

J is TRBJ2-3 and V is TRBV19; 9 nucleotides match TRBD2. The CDR3 extends over 15 amino acids. Per the germline V gene, CDR1 is LNHDA and CDR2 is SQIVND (reference sequence). V was pared by 3 bases and J by 8 bases, with 9 bases of the junction left unmatched. This CDR3 is CASSIYGTSFGTQYF. The CDR3 nucleotides are TGTGCCAGTAGTATCTATGGGACTAGCTTCGGTACGCAGTATTTT.